This T cell receptor (beta chain) was recovered during a study of blood T cell repertoires in COVID-19. Looking at the study overall: PBMCs, B-cell-depleted T cells, or T cells were the source of the cDNA or gDNA that made up the material.

V was trimmed by 5 bases and J by 10 bases, leaving 14 bases between them. This CDR3 spans 12 amino acids. The germline V gene has CDR1 SEHNR and CDR2 FQNEAQ (reference sequence). Generated by immunoSEQ multiplex PCR, the TCRdb table keeps only in-frame clones and is missing some. This table holds 400,000 to 500,000 clones, 75% to 90% found once. V and J are TRBV7-9 and TRBJ1-1; no definite D call. Input material: peripheral blood. The TCR sequence derives from a young woman with active or convalescent COVID-19. The CDR3 region has the DNA TGTGCCAGCAGCCCCGGCCACCGGGGAGCTTTCTTT. It translates to CASSPGHRGAFF.